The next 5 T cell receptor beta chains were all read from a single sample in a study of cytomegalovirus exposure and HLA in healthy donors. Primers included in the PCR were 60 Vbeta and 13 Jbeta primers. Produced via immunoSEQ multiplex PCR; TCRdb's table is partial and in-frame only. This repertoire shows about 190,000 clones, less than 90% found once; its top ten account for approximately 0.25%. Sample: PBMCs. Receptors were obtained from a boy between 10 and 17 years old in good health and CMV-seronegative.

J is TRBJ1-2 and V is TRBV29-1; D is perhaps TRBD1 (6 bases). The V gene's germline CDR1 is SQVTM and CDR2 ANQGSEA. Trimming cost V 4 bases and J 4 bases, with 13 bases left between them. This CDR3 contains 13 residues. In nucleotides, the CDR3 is TGCAGCGTTGCGGGGGGGCGCGGCTATGGCTACACCTTC. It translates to CSVAGGRGYGYTF.

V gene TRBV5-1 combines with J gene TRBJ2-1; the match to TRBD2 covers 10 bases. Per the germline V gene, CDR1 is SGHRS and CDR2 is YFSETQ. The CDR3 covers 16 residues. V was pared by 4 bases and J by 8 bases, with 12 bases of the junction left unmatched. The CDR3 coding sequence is TGCGCCAGCAGCACGTTCGGAGCGGGGGGGACCGATGAGCAGTTCTTC. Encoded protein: CASSTFGAGGTDEQFF.

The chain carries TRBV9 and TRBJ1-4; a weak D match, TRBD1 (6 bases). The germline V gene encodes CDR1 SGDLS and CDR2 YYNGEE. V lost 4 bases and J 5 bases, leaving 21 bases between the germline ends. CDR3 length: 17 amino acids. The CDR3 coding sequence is TGTGCCAGCAGCCCCAGCCTAAGGGGGGGGCCGAATGAAAAACTGTTTTTT. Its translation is CASSPSLRGGPNEKLFF.

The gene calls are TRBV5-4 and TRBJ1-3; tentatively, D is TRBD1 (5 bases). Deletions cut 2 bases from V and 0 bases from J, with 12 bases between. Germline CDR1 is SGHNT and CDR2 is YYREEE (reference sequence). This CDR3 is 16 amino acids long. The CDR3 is CASSFTGASSGNTIYF. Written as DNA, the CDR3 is TGTGCCAGCAGCTTCACAGGAGCCAGCTCTGGAAACACCATATATTTT.

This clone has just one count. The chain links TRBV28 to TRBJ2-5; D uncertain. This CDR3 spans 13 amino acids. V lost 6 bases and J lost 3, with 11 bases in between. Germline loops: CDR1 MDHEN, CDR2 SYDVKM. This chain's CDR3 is CASRKYREETQYF. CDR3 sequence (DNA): TGTGCCAGCAGGAAATACCGGGAAGAGACCCAGTACTTC.